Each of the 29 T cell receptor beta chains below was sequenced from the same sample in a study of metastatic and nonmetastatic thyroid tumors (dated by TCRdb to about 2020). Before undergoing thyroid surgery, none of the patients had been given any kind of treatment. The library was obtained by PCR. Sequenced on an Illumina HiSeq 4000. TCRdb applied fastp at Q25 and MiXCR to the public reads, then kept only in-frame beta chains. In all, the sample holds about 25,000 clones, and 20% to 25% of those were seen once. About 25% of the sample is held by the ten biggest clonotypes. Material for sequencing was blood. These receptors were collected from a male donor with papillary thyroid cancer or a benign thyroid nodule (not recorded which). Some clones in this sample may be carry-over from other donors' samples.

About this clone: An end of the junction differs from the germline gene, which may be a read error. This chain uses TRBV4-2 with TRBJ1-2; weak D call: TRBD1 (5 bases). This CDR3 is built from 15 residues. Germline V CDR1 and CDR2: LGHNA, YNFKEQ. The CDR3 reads CAISQGVAPNSRYTF. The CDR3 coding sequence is TGTGCCATCAGCCAAGGGGTTGCCCCTAACTCTCGCTACACCTTC.

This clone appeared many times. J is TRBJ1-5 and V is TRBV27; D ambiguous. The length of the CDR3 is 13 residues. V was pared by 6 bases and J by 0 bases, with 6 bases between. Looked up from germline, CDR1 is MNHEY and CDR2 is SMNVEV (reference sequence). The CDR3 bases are TGTGCCAGCAGCAGGAATAGCAATCAGCCCCAGCATTTT. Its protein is CASSRNSNQPQHF.

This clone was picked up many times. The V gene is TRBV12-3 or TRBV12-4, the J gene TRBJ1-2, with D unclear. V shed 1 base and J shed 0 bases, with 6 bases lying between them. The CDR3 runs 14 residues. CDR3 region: CASSLDQTNYGYTF. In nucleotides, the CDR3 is TGTGCCAGCAGTTTAGATCAGACTAACTATGGCTACACCTTC.

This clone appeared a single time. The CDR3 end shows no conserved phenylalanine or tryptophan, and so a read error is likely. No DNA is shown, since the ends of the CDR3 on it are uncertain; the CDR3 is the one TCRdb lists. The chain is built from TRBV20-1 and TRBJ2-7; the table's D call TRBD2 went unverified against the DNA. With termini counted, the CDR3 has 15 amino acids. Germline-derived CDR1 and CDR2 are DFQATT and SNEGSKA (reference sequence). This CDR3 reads CSAREGSGSMYEHYL.

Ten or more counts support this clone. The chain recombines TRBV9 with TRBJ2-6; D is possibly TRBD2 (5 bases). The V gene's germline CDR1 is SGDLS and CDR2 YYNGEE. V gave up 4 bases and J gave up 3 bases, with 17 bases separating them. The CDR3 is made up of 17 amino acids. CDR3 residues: CASSPRTGFGGANVLTF. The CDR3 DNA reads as TGTGCCAGCAGCCCACGGACGGGGTTTGGTGGGGCCAACGTCCTGACTTTC. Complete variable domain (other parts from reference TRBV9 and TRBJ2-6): DSGVTQTPKHLITATGQRVTLRCSPRSGDLSVYWYQQSLDQGLQFLIQYYNGEERAKGNILERFSAQQFPDLHSELNLSSLELGDSALYFCASSPRTGFGGANVLTFGAGSRLTVL.

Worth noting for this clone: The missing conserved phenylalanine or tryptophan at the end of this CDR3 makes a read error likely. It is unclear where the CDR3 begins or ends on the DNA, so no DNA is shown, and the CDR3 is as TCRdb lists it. CDR3 amino acids: CASSHEAGTEYGDTL. The V and J genes are TRBV7-9 and TRBJ1-2; the table's D call of TRBD1 was not tested on the DNA. Ends included, the CDR3 has 15 residues. Germline assignment: CDR1 SEHNR and CDR2 FQNEAQ (reference sequence).

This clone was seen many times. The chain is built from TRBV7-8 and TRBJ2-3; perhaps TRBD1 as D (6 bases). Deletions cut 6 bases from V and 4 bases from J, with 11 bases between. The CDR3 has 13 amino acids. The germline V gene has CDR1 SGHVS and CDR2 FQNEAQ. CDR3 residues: CASRLQGADTQYF. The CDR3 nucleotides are TGTGCCAGCAGATTACAGGGTGCAGATACGCAGTATTTT.

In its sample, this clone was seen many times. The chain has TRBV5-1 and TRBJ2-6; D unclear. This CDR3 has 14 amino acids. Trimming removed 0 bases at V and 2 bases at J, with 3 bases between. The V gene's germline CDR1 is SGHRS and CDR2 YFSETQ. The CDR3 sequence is CASSLVAGANVLTF. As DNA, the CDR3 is TGCGCCAGCAGCTTGGTTGCTGGGGCCAACGTCCTGACTTTC.

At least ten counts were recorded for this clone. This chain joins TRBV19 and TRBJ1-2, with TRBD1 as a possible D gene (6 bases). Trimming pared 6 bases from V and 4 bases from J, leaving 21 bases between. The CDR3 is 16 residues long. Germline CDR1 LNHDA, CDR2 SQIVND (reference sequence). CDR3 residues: CASRNSRGTDRYGYTF. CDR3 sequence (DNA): TGTGCCAGTAGAAATTCTAGGGGGACCGATCGCTATGGCTACACCTTC.

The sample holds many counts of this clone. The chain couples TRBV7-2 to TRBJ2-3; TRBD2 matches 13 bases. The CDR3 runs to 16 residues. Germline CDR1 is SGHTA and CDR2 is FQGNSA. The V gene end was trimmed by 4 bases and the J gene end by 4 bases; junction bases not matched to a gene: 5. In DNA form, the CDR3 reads TGTGCCAGCAGCTGGGGACTAGCGGGAAACTCAGATACGCAGTATTTT. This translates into CASSWGLAGNSDTQYF.

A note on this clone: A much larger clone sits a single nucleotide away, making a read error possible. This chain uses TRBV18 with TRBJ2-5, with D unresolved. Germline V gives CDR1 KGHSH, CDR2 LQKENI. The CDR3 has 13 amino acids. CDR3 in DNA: TGTGCCAGCCCACCAACGTACCAAGAGACCCAGTACTTC. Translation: CASPPTYQETQYF.

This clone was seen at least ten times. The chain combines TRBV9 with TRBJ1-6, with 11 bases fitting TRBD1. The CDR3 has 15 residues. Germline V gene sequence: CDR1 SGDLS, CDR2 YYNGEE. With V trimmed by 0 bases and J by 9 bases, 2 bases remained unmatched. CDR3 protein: CASSVGGTGGSPLHF. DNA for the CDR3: TGTGCCAGCAGCGTAGGAGGGACAGGGGGTTCACCCCTCCACTTT.

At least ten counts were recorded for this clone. In DNA form, the CDR3 reads TGCAGTGCTAGCGACCCGACAGGGGCTCGCTACGAGCAGTACTTC. The encoded protein is CSASDPTGARYEQYF. The chain links TRBV20-1 to TRBJ2-7; TRBD1 matches 8 bases. V dropped 3 bases and J dropped 3; count of bases not matched to a gene: 10. Germline V lookup: CDR1 DFQATT, CDR2 SNEGSKA (reference sequence). This CDR3 comprises 15 residues.

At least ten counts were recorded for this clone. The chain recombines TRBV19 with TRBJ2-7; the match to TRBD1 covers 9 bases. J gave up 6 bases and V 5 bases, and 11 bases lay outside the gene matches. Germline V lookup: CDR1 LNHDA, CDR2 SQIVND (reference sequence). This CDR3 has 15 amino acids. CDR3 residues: CASSFSGTGSSEQYF. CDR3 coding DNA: TGTGCCAGTAGTTTCTCCGGGACAGGGAGCTCCGAGCAGTACTTC.

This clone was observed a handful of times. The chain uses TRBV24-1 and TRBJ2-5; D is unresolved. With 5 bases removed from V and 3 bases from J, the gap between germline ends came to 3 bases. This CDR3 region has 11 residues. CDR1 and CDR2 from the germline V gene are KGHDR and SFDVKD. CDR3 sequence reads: CATSAEETQYF. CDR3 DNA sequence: TGTGCCACCAGTGCGGAAGAGACCCAGTACTTC.

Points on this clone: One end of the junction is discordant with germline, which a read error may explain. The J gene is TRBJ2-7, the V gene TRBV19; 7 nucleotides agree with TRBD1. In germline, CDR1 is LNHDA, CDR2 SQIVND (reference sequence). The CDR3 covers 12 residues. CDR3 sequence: CASSPRGQDQNF. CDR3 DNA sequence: TGTGCCAGTAGCCCCCGAGGACAGGATCAGAACTTC. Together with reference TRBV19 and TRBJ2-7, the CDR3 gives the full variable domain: DGGITQSPKYLFRKEGQNVTLSCEQNLNHDAMYWYRQDPGQGLRLIYYSQIVNDFQKGDIAEGYSVSREKKESFPLTVTSAQKNPTAFYLCASSPRGQDQNFGPGTRLTVT.

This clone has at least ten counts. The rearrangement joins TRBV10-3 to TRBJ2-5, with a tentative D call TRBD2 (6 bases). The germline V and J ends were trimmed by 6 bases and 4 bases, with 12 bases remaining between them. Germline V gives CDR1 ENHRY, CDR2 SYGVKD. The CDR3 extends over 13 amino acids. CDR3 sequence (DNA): TGTGCCATCAGCCCTAGCGCTGGAGAGACCCAGTACTTC. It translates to CAISPSAGETQYF.

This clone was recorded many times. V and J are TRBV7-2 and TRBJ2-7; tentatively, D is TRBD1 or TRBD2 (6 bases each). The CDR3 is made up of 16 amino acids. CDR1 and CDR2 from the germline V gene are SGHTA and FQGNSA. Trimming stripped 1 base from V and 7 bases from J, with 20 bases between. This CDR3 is CASSLGGGFPPREQYF. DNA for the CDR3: TGTGCCAGCAGCTTAGGAGGGGGGTTCCCGCCTCGAGAGCAGTACTTC.

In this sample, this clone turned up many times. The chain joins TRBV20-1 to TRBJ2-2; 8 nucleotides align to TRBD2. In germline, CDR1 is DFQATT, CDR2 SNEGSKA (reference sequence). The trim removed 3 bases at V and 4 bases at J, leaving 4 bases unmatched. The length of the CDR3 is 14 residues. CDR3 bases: TGCAGTGCTAGCGGGGGGGCGGGCACCGGGGAGCTGTTTTTT. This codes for CSASGGAGTGELFF.

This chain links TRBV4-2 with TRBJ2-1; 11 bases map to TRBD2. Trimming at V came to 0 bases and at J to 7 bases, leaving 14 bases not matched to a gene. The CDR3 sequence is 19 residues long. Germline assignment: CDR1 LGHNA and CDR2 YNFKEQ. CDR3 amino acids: CASSQEEGGTSGFPNEQFF. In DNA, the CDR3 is TGTGCCAGCAGCCAAGAAGAGGGCGGGACTAGCGGATTTCCAAATGAGCAGTTCTTC.

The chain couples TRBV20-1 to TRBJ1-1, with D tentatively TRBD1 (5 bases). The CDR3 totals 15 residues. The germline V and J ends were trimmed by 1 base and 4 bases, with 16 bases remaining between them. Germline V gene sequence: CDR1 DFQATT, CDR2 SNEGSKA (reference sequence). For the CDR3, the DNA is TGCAGTGCTAGAGGAGGGGCGGTTAGCATCACTGAAGCTTTCTTT. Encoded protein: CSARGGAVSITEAFF.

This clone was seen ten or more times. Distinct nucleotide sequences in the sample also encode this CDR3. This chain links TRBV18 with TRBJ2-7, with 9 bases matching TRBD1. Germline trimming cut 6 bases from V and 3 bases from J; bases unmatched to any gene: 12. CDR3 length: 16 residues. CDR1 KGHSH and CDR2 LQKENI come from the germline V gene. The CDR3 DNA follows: TGTGCCAGCTCCCCCCCCGGGACAGGGTTTCTCTACGAGCAGTACTTC. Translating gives CASSPPGTGFLYEQYF.

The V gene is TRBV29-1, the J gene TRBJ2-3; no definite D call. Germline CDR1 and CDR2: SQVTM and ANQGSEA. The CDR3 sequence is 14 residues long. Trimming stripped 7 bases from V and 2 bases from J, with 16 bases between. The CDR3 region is CSDVGLVNTDTQYF. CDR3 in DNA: TGCAGCGATGTGGGTTTAGTGAACACAGATACGCAGTATTTT.

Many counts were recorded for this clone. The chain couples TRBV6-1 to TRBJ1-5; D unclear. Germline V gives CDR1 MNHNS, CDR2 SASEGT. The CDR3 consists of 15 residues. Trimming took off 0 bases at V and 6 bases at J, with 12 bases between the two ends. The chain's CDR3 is CASSEAASGSQPQHF. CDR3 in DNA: TGTGCCAGCAGTGAAGCGGCATCGGGGAGTCAGCCCCAGCATTTT.

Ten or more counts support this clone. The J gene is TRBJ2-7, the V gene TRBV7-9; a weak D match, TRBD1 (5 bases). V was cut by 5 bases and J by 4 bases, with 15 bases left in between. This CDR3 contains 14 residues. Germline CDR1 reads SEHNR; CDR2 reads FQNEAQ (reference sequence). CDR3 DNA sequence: TGTGCCAGCAGCCCTGGAGCCAGGGCATACGAGCAGTACTTC. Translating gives CASSPGARAYEQYF.

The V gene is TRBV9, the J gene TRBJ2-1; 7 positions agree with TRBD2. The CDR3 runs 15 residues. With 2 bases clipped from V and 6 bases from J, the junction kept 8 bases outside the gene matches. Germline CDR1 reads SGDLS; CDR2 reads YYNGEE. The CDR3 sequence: CASSVGTILGNEQFF. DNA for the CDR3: TGTGCCAGCAGCGTCGGGACTATCTTGGGCAATGAGCAGTTCTTC.

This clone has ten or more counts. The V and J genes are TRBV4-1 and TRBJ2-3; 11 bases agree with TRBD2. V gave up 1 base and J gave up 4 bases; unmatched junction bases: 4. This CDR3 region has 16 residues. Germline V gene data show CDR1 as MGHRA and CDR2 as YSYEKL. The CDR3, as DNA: TGCGCCAGCAGCCAAGTTAGCGGGGGGGCGTCAGATACGCAGTATTTT. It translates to CASSQVSGGASDTQYF.

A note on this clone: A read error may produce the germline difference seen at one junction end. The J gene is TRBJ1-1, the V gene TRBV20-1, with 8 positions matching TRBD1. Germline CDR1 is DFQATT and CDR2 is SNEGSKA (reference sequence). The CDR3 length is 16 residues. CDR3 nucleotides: TGCAGTGCTAGGATCGCAGGGGGCTTGATGAAAACTGAAGCTTTCTTT. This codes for CSARIAGGLMKTEAFF.

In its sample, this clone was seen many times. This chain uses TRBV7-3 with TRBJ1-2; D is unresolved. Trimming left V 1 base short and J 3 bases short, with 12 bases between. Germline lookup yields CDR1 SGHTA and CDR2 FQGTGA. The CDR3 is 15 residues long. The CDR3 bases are TGTGCCAGCAGCTTAAGTAAGGGAGAGTACTATGGCTACACCTTC. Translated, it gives CASSLSKGEYYGYTF.